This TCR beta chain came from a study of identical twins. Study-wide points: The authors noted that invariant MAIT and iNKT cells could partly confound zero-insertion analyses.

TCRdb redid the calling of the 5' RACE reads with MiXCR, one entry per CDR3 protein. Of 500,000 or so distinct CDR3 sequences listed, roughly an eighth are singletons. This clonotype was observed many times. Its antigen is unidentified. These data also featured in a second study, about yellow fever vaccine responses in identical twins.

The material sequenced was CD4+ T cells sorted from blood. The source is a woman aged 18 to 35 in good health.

Written as DNA, the CDR3 is TGTGCCAGCAGCTCAGGACCAATAGGGATAAACATTCAGTACTTC. Translated: CASSSGPIGINIQYF. This chain connects TRBV6-2 or TRBV6-3 to TRBJ2-4, with D hard to call. Germline CDR1 reads MNHEY; CDR2 reads SVGEGT. The V and J ends lost 6 bases and 6 bases respectively, with 18 bases between them. CDR3 size: 15 residues.